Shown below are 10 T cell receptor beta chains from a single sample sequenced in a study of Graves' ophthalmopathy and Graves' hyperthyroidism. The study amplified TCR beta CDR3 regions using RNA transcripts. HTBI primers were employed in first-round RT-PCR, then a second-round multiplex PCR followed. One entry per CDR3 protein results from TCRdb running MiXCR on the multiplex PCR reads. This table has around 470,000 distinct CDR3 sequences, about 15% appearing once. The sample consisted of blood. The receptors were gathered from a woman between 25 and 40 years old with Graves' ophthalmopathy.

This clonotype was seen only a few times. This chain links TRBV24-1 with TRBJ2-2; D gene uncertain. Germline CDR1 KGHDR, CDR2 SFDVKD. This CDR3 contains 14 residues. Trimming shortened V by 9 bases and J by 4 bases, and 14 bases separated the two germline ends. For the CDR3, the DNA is TGTGCCACCTCCCGGTCGGCTGCCACCGGGGAGCTGTTTTTT. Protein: CATSRSAATGELFF.

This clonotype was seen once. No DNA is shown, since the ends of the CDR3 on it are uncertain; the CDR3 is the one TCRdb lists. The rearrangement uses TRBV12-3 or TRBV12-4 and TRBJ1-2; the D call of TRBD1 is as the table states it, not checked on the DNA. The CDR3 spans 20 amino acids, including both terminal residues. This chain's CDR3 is CASSLATNEQYFGPGYGYTF.

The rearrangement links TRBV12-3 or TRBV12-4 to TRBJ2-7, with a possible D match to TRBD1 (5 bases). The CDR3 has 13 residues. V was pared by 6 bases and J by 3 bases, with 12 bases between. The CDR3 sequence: CASSPVGDYEQYF. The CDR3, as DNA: TGTGCCAGCAGCCCGGTAGGGGACTACGAGCAGTACTTC.

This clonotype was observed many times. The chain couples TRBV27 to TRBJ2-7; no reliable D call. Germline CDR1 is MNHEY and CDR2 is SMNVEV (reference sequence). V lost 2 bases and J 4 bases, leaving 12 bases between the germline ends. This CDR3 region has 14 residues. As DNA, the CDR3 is TGTGCCAGCAGTTTAGGTTGGGGTTCGTACGAGCAGTACTTC. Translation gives CASSLGWGSYEQYF.

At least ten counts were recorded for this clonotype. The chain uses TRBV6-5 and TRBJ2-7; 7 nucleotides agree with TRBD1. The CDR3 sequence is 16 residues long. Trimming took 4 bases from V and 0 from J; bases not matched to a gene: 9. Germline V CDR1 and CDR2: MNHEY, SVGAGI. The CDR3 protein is CASSLLQGTSSYEQYF. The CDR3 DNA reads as TGTGCCAGCAGTTTATTACAGGGGACGTCCTCCTACGAGCAGTACTTC.

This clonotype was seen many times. This chain's CDR3 is CATSRQGGTEAFF. The CDR3 nucleotides read TGTGCCACCAGCAGACAGGGGGGGACTGAAGCTTTCTTT. The chain joins TRBV15 to TRBJ1-1; 7 bases agree with TRBD1. CDR3 length: 13 residues. Germline V lookup: CDR1 LNHNV, CDR2 YYDKDF (reference sequence). The V gene end was trimmed by 2 bases and the J gene end by 5 bases; junction bases not matched to a gene: 2.

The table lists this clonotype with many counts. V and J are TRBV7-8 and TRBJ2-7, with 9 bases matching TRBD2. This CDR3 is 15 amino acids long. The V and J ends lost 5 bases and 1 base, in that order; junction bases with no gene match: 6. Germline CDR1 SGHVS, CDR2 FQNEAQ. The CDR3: CASSGSGRASYEQYF. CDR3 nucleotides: TGTGCCAGCAGCGGTAGCGGGAGAGCGTCCTACGAGCAGTACTTC. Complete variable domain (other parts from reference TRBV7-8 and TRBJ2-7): GAGVSQSPRYKVAKRGQDVALRCDPISGHVSLFWYQQALGQGPEFLTYFQNEAQLDKSGLPSDRFFAERPEGSVSTLKIQRTQQEDSAVYLCASSGSGRASYEQYFGPGTRLTVT.

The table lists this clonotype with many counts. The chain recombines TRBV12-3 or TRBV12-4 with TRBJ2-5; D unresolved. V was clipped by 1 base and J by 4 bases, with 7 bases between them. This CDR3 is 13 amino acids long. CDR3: CASSLGRAETQYF. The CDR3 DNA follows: TGTGCCAGCAGTTTAGGGAGAGCAGAGACCCAGTACTTC.

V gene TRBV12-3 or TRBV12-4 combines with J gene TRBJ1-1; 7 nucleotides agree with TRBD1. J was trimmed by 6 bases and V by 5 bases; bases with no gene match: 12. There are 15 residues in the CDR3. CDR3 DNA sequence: TGTGCCAGCAGTCGCGAACAGGGGCGCTTGGCTGAAGCTTTCTTT. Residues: CASSREQGRLAEAFF.

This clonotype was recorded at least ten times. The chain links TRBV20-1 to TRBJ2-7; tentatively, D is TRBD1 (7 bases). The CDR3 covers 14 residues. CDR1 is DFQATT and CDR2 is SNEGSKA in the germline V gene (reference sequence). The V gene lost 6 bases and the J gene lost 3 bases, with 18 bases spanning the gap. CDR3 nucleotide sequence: TGCAGTGCGTCCAGCCAGGGGGGATACTACGAGCAGTACTTC. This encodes CSASSQGGYYEQYF.